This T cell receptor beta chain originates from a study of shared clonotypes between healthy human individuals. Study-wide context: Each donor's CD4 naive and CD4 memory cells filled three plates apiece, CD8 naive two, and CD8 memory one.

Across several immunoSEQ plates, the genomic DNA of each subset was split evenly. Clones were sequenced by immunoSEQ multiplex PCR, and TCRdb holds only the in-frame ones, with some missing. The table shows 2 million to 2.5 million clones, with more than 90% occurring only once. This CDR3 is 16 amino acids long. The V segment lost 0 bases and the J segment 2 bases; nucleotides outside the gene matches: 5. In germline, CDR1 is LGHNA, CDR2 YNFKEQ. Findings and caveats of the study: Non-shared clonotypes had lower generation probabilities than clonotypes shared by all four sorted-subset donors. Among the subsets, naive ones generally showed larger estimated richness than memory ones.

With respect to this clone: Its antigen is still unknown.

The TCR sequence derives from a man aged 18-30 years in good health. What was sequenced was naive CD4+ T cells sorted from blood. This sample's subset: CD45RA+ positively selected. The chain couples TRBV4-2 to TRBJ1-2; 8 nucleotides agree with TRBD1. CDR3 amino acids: CASSQESDRVNYGYTF. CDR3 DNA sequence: TGTGCCAGCAGCCAAGAATCGGACAGGGTCAACTATGGCTACACCTTC.